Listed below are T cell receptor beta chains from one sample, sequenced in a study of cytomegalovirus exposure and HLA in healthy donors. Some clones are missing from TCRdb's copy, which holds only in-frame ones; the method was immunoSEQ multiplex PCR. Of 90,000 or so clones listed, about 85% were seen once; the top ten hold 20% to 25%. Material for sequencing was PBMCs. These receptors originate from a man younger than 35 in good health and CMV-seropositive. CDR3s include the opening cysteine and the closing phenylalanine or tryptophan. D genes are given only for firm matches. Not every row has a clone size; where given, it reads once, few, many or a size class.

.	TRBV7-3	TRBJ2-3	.	TGTGCCAGCAGCCCGGGGGACGGTCGTACGCAGTATTTT	CASSPGDGRTQYF
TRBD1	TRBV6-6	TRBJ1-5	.	TGTGCCAGCAGTCCCGACAGGGATGATCAGCCCCAGCATTTT	CASSPDRDDQPQHF
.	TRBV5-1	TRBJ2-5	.	TGCGCCAGCAGCTTAAAGCAGGGCGGTGAGACCCAGTACTTC	CASSLKQGGETQYF
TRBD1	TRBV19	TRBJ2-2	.	TGTGCCAGTAGTATACAGGGGGCAGGGGGGGAGCTGTTTTTT	CASSIQGAGGELFF
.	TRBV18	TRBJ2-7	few	TGTGCCAGCTCACCTGCAGAATCCCTCCCGGGGGAGCAGTACTTC	CASSPAESLPGEQYF
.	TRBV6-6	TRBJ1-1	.	TGTGCCAGCAGTTGGGAGGGGGGACACATGAACACTGAAGCTTTCTTT	CASSWEGGHMNTEAFF
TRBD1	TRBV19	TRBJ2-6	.	TGTGCCAGTAATGTAGGACAGGGGGTTTCTGGGGCCAACGTCCTGACTTTC	CASNVGQGVSGANVLTF
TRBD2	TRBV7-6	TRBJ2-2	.	TGTGCCAGCAGCTTACTAGCGGGAGGGTCTACCGGGGAGCTGTTTTTT	CASSLLAGGSTGELFF
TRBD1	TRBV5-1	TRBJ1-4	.	TGCGCCAGCAGCTTGGAGGGGACAGCCTGGCGTAATGAAAAACTGTTTTTT	CASSLEGTAWRNEKLFF
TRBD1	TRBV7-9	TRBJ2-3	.	TGTGCCAGCAGCTCAACTGCGATAAAGGACAGGCATACGCAGTATTTT	CASSSTAIKDRHTQYF
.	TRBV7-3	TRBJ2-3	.	TGTGCCAGCTCGACCGCCTCAGGGGGCACAGATACGCAGTATTTT	CASSTASGGTDTQYF
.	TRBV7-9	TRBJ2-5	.	TGTGCCAGCAGCCAATCGGGGGGCGAGACCCAGTACTTC	CASSQSGGETQYF
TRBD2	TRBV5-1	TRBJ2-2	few	TGCGCCAGCAGCCGTACTAGCGGGAGATATGAAACCGGGGAGCTGTTTTTT	CASSRTSGRYETGELFF
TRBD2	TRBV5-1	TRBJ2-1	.	TGCGCCAGCAGCGTAGCGGGCCCCACCTACAATGAGCAGTTCTTC	CASSVAGPTYNEQFF
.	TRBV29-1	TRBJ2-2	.	TGCAGCGTCAAACGCTGGGGCCCGAACACCGGGGAGCTGTTTTTT	CSVKRWGPNTGELFF
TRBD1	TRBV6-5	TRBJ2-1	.	TGTGCCAGCAGTGAGGTCAGGGGGAGTGGTGAGCAGTTCTTC	CASSEVRGSGEQFF
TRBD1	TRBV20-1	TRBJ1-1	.	TGCAGTGCGGACAGGGGGACTGAAGCTTTCTTT	CSADRGTEAFF
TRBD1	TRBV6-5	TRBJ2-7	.	TGTGCCAGCAGTTCGAACTCCGGGACAGGGAGGTACGAGCAGTACTTC	CASSSNSGTGRYEQYF
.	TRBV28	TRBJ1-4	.	TGTGCCAGCAGTTTAACAGGGCCGGAAAAACTGTTTTTT	CASSLTGPEKLFF
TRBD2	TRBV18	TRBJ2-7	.	TGTGCCAGCTCAACGACTAGCGGGAGTCTGTACGAGCAGTACTTC	CASSTTSGSLYEQYF
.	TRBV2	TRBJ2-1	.	TGTGCCAGCAGTCGATACAGGGAATGGAATGAGCAGTTCTTC	CASSRYREWNEQFF
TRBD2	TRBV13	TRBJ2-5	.	TGTGCCAGCAGCTCCACTAGCGGGAGAGGTGAGACCCAGTACTTC	CASSSTSGRGETQYF
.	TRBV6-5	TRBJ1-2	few	TGTGCCAGCAGTCCCGGACAGTTAGTCAACTATGGCTACACCTTC	CASSPGQLVNYGYTF
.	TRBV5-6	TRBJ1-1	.	TGTGCCAGCAGCGACAGGCGGCCAAGTTCGAACACTGAAGCTTTCTTT	CASSDRRPSSNTEAFF
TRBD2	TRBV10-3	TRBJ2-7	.	TGTGCCATAAGGGGACTAGCGGGGAATGGGGACTACGAGCAGTACTTC	CAIRGLAGNGDYEQYF
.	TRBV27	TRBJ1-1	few	TGTGCCAGCAGTTCGCCGGACAGAATGAACACTGAAGCTTTCTTT	CASSSPDRMNTEAFF
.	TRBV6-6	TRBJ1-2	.	TGTGCCAGCAGGCACCGGGGCTATGGCTACACCTTC	CASRHRGYGYTF